This T cell receptor (beta chain) was recorded in a study of Ad26.COV2.S vaccination and SARS-CoV-2 variants. At the level of the study: Ad26.COV2.S shots went into the muscle once or twice, 56 days apart. Study findings and constraints: Substantial breadth in spike-specific CD8+ and CD4+ T cell responses was reportedly seen after vaccination.

Germline lookup yields CDR1 SGHTA and CDR2 FQGNSA. Trimming cost V 5 bases and J 0 bases, with 11 bases left between them. The CDR3 runs to 14 residues. Treatment here: some 20 received Ad26.COV2.S at low or high dose, single or two shots; about 5 received placebo; per-sample allocation not given. Samples were taken on day 63 after the first vaccine or placebo injection. Aged 18-55 years, donor was enrolled in Boston in about 2020. Sequencing was performed with immunoSEQ multiplex PCR; in TCRdb, only in-frame clones are kept and a portion is missing. The sample lists about 680,000 clones, more than 70% occurring once. Turning to this clone: Antigen unknown. In the same sample, other DNA sequences code for this CDR3.

This clonotype was sampled from a person between 18 and 60 years old who received the Ad26.COV2.S COVID-19 vaccine or a placebo. The chain recombines TRBV7-2 with TRBJ2-7; perhaps D is TRBD1 or TRBD2 (5 bases each). The specimen comprised peripheral blood, sampled in a trial of Ad26.COV2.S vaccine versus placebo. The DNA of the CDR3 is TGTGCCAGCAGCCTGGGACCGAACTCCTACGAGCAGTACTTC. Its translation is CASSLGPNSYEQYF.